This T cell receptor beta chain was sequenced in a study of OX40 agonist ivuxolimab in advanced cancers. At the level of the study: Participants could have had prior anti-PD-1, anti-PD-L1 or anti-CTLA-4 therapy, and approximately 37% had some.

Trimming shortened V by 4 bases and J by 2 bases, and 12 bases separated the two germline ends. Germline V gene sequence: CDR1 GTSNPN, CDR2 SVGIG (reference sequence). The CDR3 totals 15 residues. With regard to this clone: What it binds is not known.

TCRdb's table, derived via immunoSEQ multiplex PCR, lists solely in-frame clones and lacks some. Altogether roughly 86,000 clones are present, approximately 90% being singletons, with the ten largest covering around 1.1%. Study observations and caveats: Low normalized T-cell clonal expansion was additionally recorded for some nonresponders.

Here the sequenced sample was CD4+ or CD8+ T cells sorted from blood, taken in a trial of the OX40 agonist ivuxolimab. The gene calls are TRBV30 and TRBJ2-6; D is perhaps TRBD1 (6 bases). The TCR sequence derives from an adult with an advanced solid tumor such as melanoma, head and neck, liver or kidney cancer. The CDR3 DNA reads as TGTGCCTGGAACCTCGGACAGCCTGGGGCCAACGTCCTGACTTTC. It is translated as CAWNLGQPGANVLTF.